The 10 T cell receptor beta chains below come from one sample, sequenced in a study of vaccination effects on CD4 cells after COVID-19. TCRdb keeps only in-frame clones here, not all; method: immunoSEQ multiplex PCR. The sample lists about 74,000 clones, roughly three quarters occurring once. Researchers isolated CD4+ T cells once approximately eleven days of culture had elapsed. These receptors have no identified antigens. The sequencing here drew on CD4+ T cells from PBMCs cultured without peptide, taken before COVID-19 vaccination. Source of these receptors: a human donor who received a COVID-19 vaccine.

The chain is built from TRBV6-1 and TRBJ2-7; D is unclear. Germline CDR1 MNHNS, CDR2 SASEGT. The V end was cut by 3 bases, the J end by 0 bases, with 15 bases between. The CDR3 covers 16 residues. This CDR3 reads CASSDRRRTLSYEQYV. CDR3 bases: TGTGCCAGCAGTGACCGGCGGCGGACGCTCTCCTACGAGCAGTACGTC.

This clone appeared a few times. The rearrangement joins TRBV6-6 to TRBJ2-7; TRBD1 aligns across 7 bases. CDR1 MNHNY and CDR2 SVGAGI come from the germline V gene (reference sequence). V dropped 4 bases and J dropped 1; count of bases not matched to a gene: 7. CDR3 size: 15 residues. In nucleotides, the CDR3 is TGTGCCAGCAGTTCGACCCGGACAGGTTCCTACGAGCAGTACGTC. This gives the protein CASSSTRTGSYEQYV.

V and J are TRBV2 and TRBJ1-2; maybe TRBD1 (5 bases). The CDR3 extends over 12 amino acids. Germline values: CDR1 SNHLY, CDR2 FYNNEI. The germline V and J ends were trimmed by 6 bases and 4 bases, with 9 bases remaining between them. The CDR3 nucleotides are TGTGCCAGCAGCAGGGACCCCTATGGCTACACCTTC. Its protein is CASSRDPYGYTF.

The chain couples TRBV3-1 (or the pseudogene TRBV3-2) to TRBJ2-5; 13 bases fit TRBD2. V lost 6 bases to trimming and J lost 2 bases; unmatched junction nucleotides: 3. This CDR3 contains 15 residues. CDR1 is LGHDT and CDR2 is YNNKEL in the germline V gene (reference sequence). The CDR3 sequence: CASSLLAGGQETQYF. The DNA for the CDR3 is TGTGCCAGCAGTTTACTAGCGGGGGGGCAAGAGACCCAGTACTTC.

The chain employs TRBV6-6 and TRBJ1-4, with D hard to call. Germline assignment: CDR1 MNHNY and CDR2 SVGAGI (reference sequence). The CDR3 length is 15 residues. The V and J ends lost 1 base and 8 bases respectively, with 14 bases between them. The CDR3 DNA follows: TGTGCCAGCAGTTACTACGGCGAAGAGTTAGAAAAACTGTTTTTT. This translates into CASSYYGEELEKLFF.

V and J are TRBV7-2 and TRBJ1-2; D might be TRBD1 (6 bases). Germline V gene sequence: CDR1 SGHTA, CDR2 FQGNSA. The CDR3 sequence is 13 residues long. V lost 5 bases to trimming and J lost 5 bases, with 12 bases between them. CDR3: CASSADRTYGYTF. In nucleotides, the CDR3 is TGTGCCAGCAGCGCTGACAGGACTTATGGCTACACCTTC.

This clone showed up just once. The chain carries TRBV27 and TRBJ2-5; possible D gene TRBD2, 6 bases. Germline CDR1 is MNHEY and CDR2 is SMNVEV (reference sequence). Between the trimmed V and J ends, which lost 3 bases and 5 bases, there was a span of 22 bases. CDR3 length: 17 amino acids. The CDR3 sequence: CASSLDRPGLSWETQYF. CDR3 coding DNA: TGTGCCAGCAGTTTGGACCGCCCGGGACTTAGTTGGGAGACCCAGTACTTC.

The V gene is TRBV5-6, the J gene TRBJ2-1; D may correspond to TRBD1 or TRBD2 (5 bases each). Germline V gives CDR1 SGHDT, CDR2 YYEEEE. Trimming shortened V by 0 bases and J by 5 bases, and 15 bases separated the two germline ends. CDR3 length: 16 amino acids. The CDR3 DNA sequence: TGTGCCAGCAGCTTGGCCGGGGCAGGGTGGGACAATGAGCAGTTCTTC. Amino acids: CASSLAGAGWDNEQFF.

This clone was seen only a few times. The chain combines TRBV7-9 with TRBJ1-3; D unresolved. Germline V lookup: CDR1 SEHNR, CDR2 FQNEAQ (reference sequence). This CDR3 has 16 residues. The ends were cut back, 4 bases at V and 0 bases at J, with 13 bases in the middle. The CDR3 is CASSSPTGNSGNTIYF. DNA for the CDR3: TGTGCCAGCAGCTCCCCGACCGGGAACTCTGGAAACACCATATATTTT. The variable domain in full, with the rest retrieved from reference TRBV7-9 and TRBJ1-3, is DTGVSQNPRHKITKRGQNVTFRCDPISEHNRLYWYRQTLGQGPEFLTYFQNEAQLEKSRLLSDRFSAERPKGSFSTLEIQRTEQGDSAMYLCASSSPTGNSGNTIYFGEGSWLTVV.

A few counts support this clone. The chain has TRBV6-1 and TRBJ1-5, with D possibly matching TRBD1 (6 bases). V dropped 0 bases and J dropped 0 bases, with 12 bases sitting between them. Germline CDR1 and CDR2: MNHNS and SASEGT. The CDR3 sequence is 17 residues long. CDR3: CASSEAYTGFSNQPQHF. For the CDR3, the DNA is TGTGCCAGCAGTGAAGCCTATACAGGGTTTAGCAATCAGCCCCAGCATTTT.